What follows are 28 T cell receptor beta chains derived from one specimen sequenced in a study of shared clonotypes between healthy human individuals. Clones were read by immunoSEQ multiplex PCR, and TCRdb kept only the in-frame ones, dropping some. The table has 2 million to 2.5 million clones, just under 95% seen once. Sequenced input: naive CD4+ T cells from PBMCs. Subset reported: CD45RA+ positively selected. The receptors come from a man between 18 and 35 years old in good health. Some clones in this sample may be carry-over from other donors' samples.

The gene calls are TRBV2 and TRBJ2-7; TRBD1 matches 7 bases. Germline V gives CDR1 SNHLY, CDR2 FYNNEI. This CDR3 contains 15 residues. The J segment lost 0 bases and the V segment lost 4 bases, leaving 6 bases of the junction unmatched. CDR3 region: CASSVPGQLSYEQYF. The DNA for the CDR3 is TGTGCCAGCAGTGTTCCGGGACAGCTCTCCTACGAGCAGTACTTC. Full variable domain (rest looked up from reference TRBV2 and TRBJ2-7): EPEVTQTPSHQVTQMGQEVILRCVPISNHLYFYWYRQILGQKVEFLVSFYNNEISEKSEIFDDQFSVERPDGSNFTLKIRSTKLEDSAMYFCASSVPGQLSYEQYFGPGTRLTVT.

This clone was recorded a few times. Other nucleotide sequences in the sample specify the same CDR3. The chain has TRBV5-6 and TRBJ1-2, with a tentative D call TRBD1 (6 bases). Germline loops: CDR1 SGHDT, CDR2 YYEEEE. V shed 0 bases and J shed 3 bases, with 6 bases lying between them. CDR3 length: 13 amino acids. The CDR3 sequence is CASSLAGDYGYTF. The CDR3 DNA sequence: TGTGCCAGCAGCTTGGCAGGGGACTATGGCTACACCTTC.

J is TRBJ2-7 and V is TRBV6-1, with D perhaps TRBD1 (5 bases). Germline CDR1 MNHNS, CDR2 SASEGT. CDR3 size: 13 residues. V was clipped by 8 bases and J by 3 bases, with 14 bases between them. This CDR3 reads CASRRAQLYEQYF. DNA of the CDR3: TGTGCCAGCCGCAGGGCGCAACTCTACGAGCAGTACTTC.

The V and J genes are TRBV5-6 and TRBJ2-7; D is unresolved. Trimming stripped 0 bases from V and 3 bases from J, with 13 bases between. Per germline, CDR1 SGHDT and CDR2 YYEEEE. This CDR3 comprises 15 residues. The CDR3 is CASSLGSQAHYEQYF. The CDR3 bases are TGTGCCAGCAGCTTGGGTTCGCAGGCCCACTACGAGCAGTACTTC.

Concerning this clone itself: A junction end diverges from the germline sequence, so it may reflect a read error. The chain combines TRBV19 with TRBJ2-2; D uncertain. CDR3 length: 12 residues. CDR1 and CDR2 from the germline V gene are LNHDA and SQIVND (reference sequence). CDR3 loop: CASTPNTGELFF. The CDR3 region has the DNA TGTGCCAGTACCCCGAATACCGGGGAGCTGTTTTTT.

This chain links TRBV6-6 with TRBJ1-2; 8 bases are a match to TRBD1. The germline gives CDR1 MNHNY, CDR2 SVGAGI (reference sequence). The CDR3 runs 15 residues. V was clipped by 6 bases and J by 4 bases; unmatched bases: 10. This chain's CDR3 is CASRQDGQGGYGYTF. Written as DNA, the CDR3 is TGTGCCAGCAGGCAGGATGGACAGGGTGGCTATGGCTACACCTTC.

The chain combines TRBV28 with TRBJ1-2; D might be TRBD1 (5 bases). CDR1 MDHEN and CDR2 SYDVKM come from the germline V gene. Trimming left V 2 bases short and J 4 bases short, with 8 bases between. The CDR3 is 13 amino acids. The CDR3 is CASSLEQGYGYTF. The DNA for the CDR3 is TGTGCCAGCAGTTTAGAGCAGGGCTATGGCTACACCTTC.

This rearrangement joins TRBV10-2 to TRBJ2-7; D gene ambiguous. The ends were cut back, 5 bases at V and 4 bases at J, with 0 bases in the middle. Germline V CDR1 and CDR2: WSHSY, SAAADI. The CDR3 runs to 9 residues. The CDR3 loop is CASSYEQYF. CDR3 bases: TGCGCCAGCAGTTACGAGCAGTACTTC.

The rearrangement uses TRBV2 and TRBJ1-4; 8 bases map to TRBD1. The CDR3 length is 13 residues. V shed 6 bases and J 10 bases; nucleotides not matched to a gene: 7. Germline-derived CDR1 and CDR2 are SNHLY and FYNNEI. Written as DNA, the CDR3 is TGTGCCAGCAGATCGGACAGGGCGGGAAAACTGTTTTTT. This codes for CASRSDRAGKLFF.

V usage is TRBV4-1 and J usage is TRBJ1-4; a weak D match, TRBD1 (5 bases). Per germline, CDR1 MGHRA and CDR2 YSYEKL. Trimming pared 2 bases from V and 8 bases from J, leaving 18 bases between. The CDR3 has 16 amino acids. CDR3 sequence (DNA): TGCGCCAGCAGCCAACGCAGAGGGGCTGTGGGCGAAAAACTGTTTTTT. This sequence encodes CASSQRRGAVGEKLFF.

The table lists this clone with a count of one. The chain links TRBV13 to TRBJ2-1; 12 bases line up with TRBD2. Germline assignment: CDR1 PRHDT and CDR2 FYEKMQ (reference sequence). This CDR3 is built from 18 residues. The V gene end was trimmed by 6 bases and the J gene end by 8 bases; junction bases not matched to a gene: 17. The CDR3 region has the DNA TGTGCCAGCAGACCCTTGGGGACCGGACTAGCGGGAATTGATGAGCAGTTCTTC. Residues: CASRPLGTGLAGIDEQFF.

The CDR3 is CASSFRSVTDTQYF. CDR3 bases: TGTGCCAGCAGTTTTCGTTCGGTAACAGATACGCAGTATTTT. The chain recombines TRBV27 with TRBJ2-3; D ambiguous. V dropped 3 bases and J dropped 3 bases, with 10 bases sitting between them. Germline V gene sequence: CDR1 MNHEY, CDR2 SMNVEV (reference sequence). This CDR3 is 14 amino acids long.

The chain has TRBV5-1 and TRBJ2-3, with 8 bases that match TRBD2. The germline CDR1 and CDR2 sequences are SGHRS and YFSETQ. The CDR3 has 15 amino acids. The V and J ends lost 1 base and 6 bases, in that order; junction bases with no gene match: 7. The DNA of the CDR3 is TGCGCCAGCAGCTTGAACGGGAGGGCCATCGATACGCAGTATTTT. Amino acids: CASSLNGRAIDTQYF.

The J gene is TRBJ1-5, the V gene TRBV29-1; possible D gene TRBD1, 5 bases. The CDR3 consists of 13 residues. Germline CDR1 SQVTM, CDR2 ANQGSEA. Trimming cost V 7 bases and J 2 bases, with 12 bases left between them. CDR3: CSAGTAGNQPQHF. CDR3 sequence (DNA): TGCAGCGCCGGGACTGCCGGCAATCAGCCCCAGCATTTT.

The rearrangement uses TRBV5-1 and TRBJ1-2, with TRBD1 as a possible D gene (6 bases). Germline V CDR1 and CDR2: SGHRS, YFSETQ. The V gene lost 4 bases and the J gene lost 1 base, with 14 bases spanning the gap. This CDR3 spans 15 amino acids. CDR3 DNA: TGCGCCAGCAGCCAAATCTCAGGGGTTAACTATGGCTACACCTTC. This sequence encodes CASSQISGVNYGYTF.

This clone has just a few counts. The chain links TRBV5-1 to TRBJ1-2, with 7 positions matching TRBD1. The germline gives CDR1 SGHRS, CDR2 YFSETQ. The CDR3 runs 18 residues. V lost 3 bases, J lost 0 bases, and 14 bases stayed unmatched. This CDR3 is CASSSKPGQPASNYGYTF. Written as DNA, the CDR3 is TGCGCCAGCAGCTCGAAGCCGGGACAGCCAGCTTCTAACTATGGCTACACCTTC.

V and J are TRBV2 and TRBJ2-5, with a tentative D call TRBD1 (6 bases). Germline CDR1 SNHLY, CDR2 FYNNEI. Trimming shortened V by 3 bases and J by 7 bases, and 12 bases separated the two germline ends. The CDR3 contains 13 residues. As DNA, the CDR3 is TGTGCCAGCAGTGAGTGGACAGAAGGGACCCAGTACTTC. As protein: CASSEWTEGTQYF.

The chain uses TRBV19 and TRBJ1-3; 10 bases fit TRBD1. The length of the CDR3 is 16 residues. The germline CDR1 and CDR2 sequences are LNHDA and SQIVND (reference sequence). With 7 bases clipped from V and 3 bases from J, the junction kept 9 bases outside the gene matches. CDR3 DNA: TGTGCCAGTATCAAACCTGGGACAGGGGTTGGAAACACCATATATTTT. This encodes CASIKPGTGVGNTIYF. The whole variable domain, filled in from reference TRBV19 and TRBJ1-3, reads DGGITQSPKYLFRKEGQNVTLSCEQNLNHDAMYWYRQDPGQGLRLIYYSQIVNDFQKGDIAEGYSVSREKKESFPLTVTSAQKNPTAFYLCASIKPGTGVGNTIYFGEGSWLTVV.

This chain links TRBV28 with TRBJ2-2; tentative D call: TRBD1 (6 bases). Trimming removed 6 bases at V and 8 bases at J, with 25 bases between. The CDR3 extends over 17 amino acids. The germline gives CDR1 MDHEN, CDR2 SYDVKM. The CDR3 is CASRSTTLQGRWGELFF. The CDR3 nucleotides are TGTGCCAGCAGAAGCACTACCTTACAGGGCCGATGGGGGGAGCTGTTTTTT.

The rearrangement links TRBV4-1 to TRBJ2-3; D gene ambiguous. The CDR3 contains 12 residues. Trimming pared 3 bases from V and 6 bases from J, leaving 7 bases between. Germline lookup yields CDR1 MGHRA and CDR2 YSYEKL. In DNA form, the CDR3 reads TGCGCCAGCAGCCAGTCTCGCGATACGCAGTATTTT. It yields the protein CASSQSRDTQYF.

This clone was seen just once. This chain links TRBV11-2 with TRBJ1-2, with TRBD1 matching 9 bases. J lost 5 bases, V lost 1 base, and 14 bases had no gene match. The CDR3 extends over 18 amino acids. CDR1 is SGHAT, CDR2 FQNNGV, per germline. The DNA for the CDR3 is TGTGCCAGCAGCTTAGGGCTTGGACAGGGGAGAATTCTTTATGGCTACACCTTC. It specifies CASSLGLGQGRILYGYTF.

This clone has just a few counts. CDR3: CAWRDGPTAFF. As DNA, the CDR3 is TGTGCCTGGAGGGACGGGCCCACAGCTTTCTTT. The V call is TRBV30, the J call TRBJ1-1; no reliable D call. Per germline, CDR1 GTSNPN and CDR2 SVGIG (reference sequence). The V gene lost 3 bases and the J gene lost 10 bases, with 12 bases spanning the gap. The CDR3 consists of 11 residues.

The chain carries TRBV11-2 and TRBJ2-5; D uncertain. The CDR3 totals 13 residues. Between the trimmed V and J ends, which lost 5 bases and 1 base, there was a span of 8 bases. Germline values: CDR1 SGHAT, CDR2 FQNNGV. CDR3 coding DNA: TGTGCCAGCAGCCAGGACGGCCAAGAGACCCAGTACTTC. Its protein product is CASSQDGQETQYF.

J is TRBJ2-7 and V is TRBV5-6, with TRBD1 as a possible D gene (6 bases). Germline-derived CDR1 and CDR2 are SGHDT and YYEEEE. This CDR3 region has 14 residues. Trimming removed 4 bases at V and 2 bases at J, with 13 bases between. CDR3 sequence: CASSLYRETYEQYF. CDR3 DNA: TGTGCCAGCAGCCTCTACAGGGAGACCTACGAGCAGTACTTC.

This chain links TRBV11-2 with TRBJ1-2; the D is unclear. Trimming took 0 bases from V and 7 from J, leaving 9 bases between them. Germline CDR1 is SGHAT and CDR2 is FQNNGV. The length of the CDR3 is 13 residues. The CDR3, as DNA: TGTGCCAGCAGCTTAGACGGATCTATTGGCTACACCTTC. It translates to CASSLDGSIGYTF.

This sequence joins TRBV28 and TRBJ2-1; no definite D call. Between the trimmed V and J ends, which lost 5 bases and 3 bases, there was a span of 17 bases. The CDR3 is 16 residues long. Germline V lookup: CDR1 MDHEN, CDR2 SYDVKM. CDR3 bases: TGTGCCAGCAGTCCTGGGTCCCTGGGCAACTACAATGAGCAGTTCTTC. Translating gives CASSPGSLGNYNEQFF.

The V gene is TRBV10-3, the J gene TRBJ1-2; 10 bases fit TRBD1. The CDR3 sequence is 14 residues long. The germline V gene encodes CDR1 ENHRY and CDR2 SYGVKD. V dropped 6 bases and J dropped 2; count of bases not matched to a gene: 3. The CDR3 reads CAIRDRGGNYGYTF. CDR3 sequence (DNA): TGTGCCATCAGGGACAGGGGGGGAAACTATGGCTACACCTTC.

The chain has TRBV19 and TRBJ1-5; D call uncertain. The CDR3 totals 15 residues. Germline assignment: CDR1 LNHDA and CDR2 SQIVND (reference sequence). V was cut by 1 base and J by 3 bases, with 10 bases left in between. As DNA, the CDR3 is TGTGCCAGTAGTATAGGGCGGCGGGTCAATCAGCCCCAGCATTTT. Its translation is CASSIGRRVNQPQHF.